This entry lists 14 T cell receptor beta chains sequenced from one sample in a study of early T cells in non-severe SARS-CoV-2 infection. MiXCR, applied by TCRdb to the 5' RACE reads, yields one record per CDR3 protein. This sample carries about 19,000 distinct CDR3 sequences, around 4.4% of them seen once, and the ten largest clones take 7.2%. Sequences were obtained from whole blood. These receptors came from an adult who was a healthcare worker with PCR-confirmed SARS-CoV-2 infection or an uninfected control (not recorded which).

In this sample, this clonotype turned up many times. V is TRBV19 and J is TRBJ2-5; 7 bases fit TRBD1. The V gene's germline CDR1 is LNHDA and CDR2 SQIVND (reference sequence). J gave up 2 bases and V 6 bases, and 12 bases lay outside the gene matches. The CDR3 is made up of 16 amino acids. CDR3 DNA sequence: TGTGCCAGTAGCCTTGATCACAAGACAGGGCAAGAGACCCAGTACTTC. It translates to CASSLDHKTGQETQYF.

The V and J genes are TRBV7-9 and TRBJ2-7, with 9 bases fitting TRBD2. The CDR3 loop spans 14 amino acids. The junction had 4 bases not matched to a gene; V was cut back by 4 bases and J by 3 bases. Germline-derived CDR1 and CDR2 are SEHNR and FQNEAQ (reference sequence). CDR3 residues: CASSSLTSGYEQYF. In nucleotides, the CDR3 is TGTGCCAGCAGCTCTTTGACTAGCGGCTACGAGCAGTACTTC.

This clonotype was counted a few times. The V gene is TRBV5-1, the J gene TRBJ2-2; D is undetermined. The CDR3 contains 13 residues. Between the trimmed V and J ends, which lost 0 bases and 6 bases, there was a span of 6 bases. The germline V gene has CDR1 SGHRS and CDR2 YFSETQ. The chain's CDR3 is CASSLGQSGELFF. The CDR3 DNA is TGCGCCAGCAGCTTGGGGCAGTCCGGGGAGCTGTTTTTT.

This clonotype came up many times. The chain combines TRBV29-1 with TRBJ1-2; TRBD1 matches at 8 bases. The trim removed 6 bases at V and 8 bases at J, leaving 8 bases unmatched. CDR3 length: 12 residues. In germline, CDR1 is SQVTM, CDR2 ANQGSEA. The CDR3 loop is CSVELTGVGYTF. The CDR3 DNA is TGCAGCGTCGAACTGACAGGGGTCGGCTACACCTTC.

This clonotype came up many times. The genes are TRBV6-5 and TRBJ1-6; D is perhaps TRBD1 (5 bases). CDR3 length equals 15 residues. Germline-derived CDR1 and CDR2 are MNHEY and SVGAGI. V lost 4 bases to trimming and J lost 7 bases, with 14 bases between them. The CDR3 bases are TGTGCCAGCAGTTGGCTCCGGGGCCGGAATTCACCCCTCCACTTT. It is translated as CASSWLRGRNSPLHF.

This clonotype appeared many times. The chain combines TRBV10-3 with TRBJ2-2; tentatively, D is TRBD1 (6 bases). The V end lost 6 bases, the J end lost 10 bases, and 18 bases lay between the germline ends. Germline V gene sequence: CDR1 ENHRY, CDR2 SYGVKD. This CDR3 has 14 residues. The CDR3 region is CAISPRTGLQELFF. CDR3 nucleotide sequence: TGTGCCATCAGCCCTCGAACAGGGTTACAGGAGCTGTTTTTT.

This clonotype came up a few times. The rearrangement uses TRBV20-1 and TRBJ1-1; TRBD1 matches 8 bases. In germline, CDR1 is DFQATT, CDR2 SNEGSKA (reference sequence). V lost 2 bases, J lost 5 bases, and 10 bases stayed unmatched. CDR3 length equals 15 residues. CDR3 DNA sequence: TGCAGTGCTAGACCATCGACAGGGGAAGGTACTGAAGCTTTCTTT. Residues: CSARPSTGEGTEAFF.

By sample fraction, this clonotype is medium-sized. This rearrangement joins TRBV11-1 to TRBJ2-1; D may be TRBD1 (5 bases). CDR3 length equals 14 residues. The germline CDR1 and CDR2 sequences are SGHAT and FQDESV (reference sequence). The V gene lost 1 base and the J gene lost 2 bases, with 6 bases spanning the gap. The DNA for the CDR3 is TGTGCCAGCAGCTTAGGGGGCACCTACAATGAGCAGTTCTTC. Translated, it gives CASSLGGTYNEQFF.

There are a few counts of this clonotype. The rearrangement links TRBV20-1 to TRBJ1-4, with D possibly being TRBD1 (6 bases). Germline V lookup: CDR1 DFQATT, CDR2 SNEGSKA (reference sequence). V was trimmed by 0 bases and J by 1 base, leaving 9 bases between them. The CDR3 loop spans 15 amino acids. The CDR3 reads CSARDIRGTNEKLFF. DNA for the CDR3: TGCAGTGCTAGAGATATCAGGGGAACTAATGAAAAACTGTTTTTT.

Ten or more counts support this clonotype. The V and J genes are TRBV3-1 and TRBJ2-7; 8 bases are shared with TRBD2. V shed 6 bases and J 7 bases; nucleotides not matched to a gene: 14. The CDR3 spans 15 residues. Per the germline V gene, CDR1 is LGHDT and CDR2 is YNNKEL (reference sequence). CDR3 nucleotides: TGTGCCAGCAGTCCCAGCGGGGGCCTGCCCGCGGAGCAGTACTTC. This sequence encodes CASSPSGGLPAEQYF.

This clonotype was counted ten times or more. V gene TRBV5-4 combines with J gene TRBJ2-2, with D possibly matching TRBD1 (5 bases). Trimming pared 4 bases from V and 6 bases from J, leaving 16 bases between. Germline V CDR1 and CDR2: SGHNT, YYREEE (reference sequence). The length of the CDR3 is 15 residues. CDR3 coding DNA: TGTGCCAGCAGCCCAGGGCCGCTAGGGCCCGGGGAGCTGTTTTTT. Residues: CASSPGPLGPGELFF.

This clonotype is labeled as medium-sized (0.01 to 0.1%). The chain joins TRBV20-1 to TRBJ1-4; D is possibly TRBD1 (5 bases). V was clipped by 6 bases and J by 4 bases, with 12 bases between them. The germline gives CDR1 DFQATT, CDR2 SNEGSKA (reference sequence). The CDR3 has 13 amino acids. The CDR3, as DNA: TGCAGTGCCCGGGACGGAATTAATGAAAAACTGTTTTTT. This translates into CSARDGINEKLFF.

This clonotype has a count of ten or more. The CDR3 protein is CASSFLKGISEQYF. CDR3 nucleotides: TGTGCCAGCAGTTTCCTCAAAGGGATTTCCGAGCAGTACTTC. The chain has TRBV12-3 or TRBV12-4 and TRBJ2-7; D is undetermined. Trimming pared 3 bases from V and 6 bases from J, leaving 15 bases between. The length of the CDR3 is 14 residues.

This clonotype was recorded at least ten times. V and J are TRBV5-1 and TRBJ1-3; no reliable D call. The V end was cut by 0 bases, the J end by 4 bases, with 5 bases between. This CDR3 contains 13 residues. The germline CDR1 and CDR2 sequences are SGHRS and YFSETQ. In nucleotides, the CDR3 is TGCGCCAGCAGCTTGGAATCGGGAAACACCATATATTTT. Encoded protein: CASSLESGNTIYF. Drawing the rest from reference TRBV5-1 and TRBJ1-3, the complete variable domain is KAGVTQTPRYLIKTRGQQVTLSCSPISGHRSVSWYQQTPGQGLQFLFEYFSETQRNKGNFPGRFSGRQFSNSRSEMNVSTLELGDSALYLCASSLESGNTIYFGEGSWLTVV.